This T cell receptor beta chain was recorded in a study of blood T cell dynamics during melanoma immunotherapy. About the research overall: Metastatic melanoma patients received first-line pembrolizumab or nivolumab plus ipilimumab.

Time point defined: pre-treatment baseline. One draw preceded checkpoint blockade; another followed its first cycle at week 3. Response was assessed by RECIST 1.1 at 12 weeks, except a couple of rapid progressors. Clones were sequenced by immunoSEQ multiplex PCR, and TCRdb holds only the in-frame ones, with some missing. This table has approximately 13,000 clones, 86% appearing once. This CDR3 contains 15 residues. The V segment lost 0 bases and the J segment 6 bases; nucleotides outside the gene matches: 7. CDR1 is SGDLS, CDR2 YYNGEE, per germline. A note on this clone: Its antigen is undetermined.

The study's findings and limits: It remained unknown if the driving T cell clones were melanoma-specific.

The J gene is TRBJ2-3, the V gene TRBV9; TRBD1 matches 7 bases. Here the sequenced sample was blood, taken from a patient treated with checkpoint blockade. The receptor was derived from a human donor with melanoma. CDR3 bases: TGTGCCAGCAGCGTAGCACAGGGGCAGGGGGATACGCAGTATTTT. Amino acids: CASSVAQGQGDTQYF.